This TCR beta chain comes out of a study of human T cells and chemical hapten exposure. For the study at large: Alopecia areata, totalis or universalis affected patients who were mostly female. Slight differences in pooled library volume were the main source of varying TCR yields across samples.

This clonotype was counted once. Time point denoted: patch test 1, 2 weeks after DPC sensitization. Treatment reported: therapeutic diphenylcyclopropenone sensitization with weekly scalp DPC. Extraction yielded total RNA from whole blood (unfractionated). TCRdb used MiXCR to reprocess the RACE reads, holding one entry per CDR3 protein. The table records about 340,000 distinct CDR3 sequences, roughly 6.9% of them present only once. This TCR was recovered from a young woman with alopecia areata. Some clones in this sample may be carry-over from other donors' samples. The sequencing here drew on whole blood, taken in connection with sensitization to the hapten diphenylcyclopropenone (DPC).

The CDR3 nucleotides are TGTGCCAGCAGTTCGGGACTAGCGGGGGGTCTCGAGGAGCTGTTTTTT. Its protein product is CASSSGLAGGLEELFF. The chain employs TRBV27 and TRBJ2-2; TRBD2 matches at 15 bases. Germline CDR1 MNHEY, CDR2 SMNVEV (reference sequence). V lost 4 bases to trimming and J lost 10 bases; unmatched junction nucleotides: 7. This CDR3 contains 16 residues.